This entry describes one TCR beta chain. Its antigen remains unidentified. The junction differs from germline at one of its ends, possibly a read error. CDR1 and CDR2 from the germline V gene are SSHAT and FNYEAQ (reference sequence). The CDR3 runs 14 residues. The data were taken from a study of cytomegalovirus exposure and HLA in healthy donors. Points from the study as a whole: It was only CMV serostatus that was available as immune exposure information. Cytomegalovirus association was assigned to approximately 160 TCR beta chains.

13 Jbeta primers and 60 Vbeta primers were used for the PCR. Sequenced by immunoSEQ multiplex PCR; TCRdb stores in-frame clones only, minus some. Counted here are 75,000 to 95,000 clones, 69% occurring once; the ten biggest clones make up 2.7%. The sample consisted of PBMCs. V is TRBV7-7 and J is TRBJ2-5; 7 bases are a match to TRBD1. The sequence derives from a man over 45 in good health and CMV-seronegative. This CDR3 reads CASSLKGTEETQYF. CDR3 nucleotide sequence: TGTGCTAGCAGCCTCAAGGGGACAGAAGAGACCCAGTACTTC.